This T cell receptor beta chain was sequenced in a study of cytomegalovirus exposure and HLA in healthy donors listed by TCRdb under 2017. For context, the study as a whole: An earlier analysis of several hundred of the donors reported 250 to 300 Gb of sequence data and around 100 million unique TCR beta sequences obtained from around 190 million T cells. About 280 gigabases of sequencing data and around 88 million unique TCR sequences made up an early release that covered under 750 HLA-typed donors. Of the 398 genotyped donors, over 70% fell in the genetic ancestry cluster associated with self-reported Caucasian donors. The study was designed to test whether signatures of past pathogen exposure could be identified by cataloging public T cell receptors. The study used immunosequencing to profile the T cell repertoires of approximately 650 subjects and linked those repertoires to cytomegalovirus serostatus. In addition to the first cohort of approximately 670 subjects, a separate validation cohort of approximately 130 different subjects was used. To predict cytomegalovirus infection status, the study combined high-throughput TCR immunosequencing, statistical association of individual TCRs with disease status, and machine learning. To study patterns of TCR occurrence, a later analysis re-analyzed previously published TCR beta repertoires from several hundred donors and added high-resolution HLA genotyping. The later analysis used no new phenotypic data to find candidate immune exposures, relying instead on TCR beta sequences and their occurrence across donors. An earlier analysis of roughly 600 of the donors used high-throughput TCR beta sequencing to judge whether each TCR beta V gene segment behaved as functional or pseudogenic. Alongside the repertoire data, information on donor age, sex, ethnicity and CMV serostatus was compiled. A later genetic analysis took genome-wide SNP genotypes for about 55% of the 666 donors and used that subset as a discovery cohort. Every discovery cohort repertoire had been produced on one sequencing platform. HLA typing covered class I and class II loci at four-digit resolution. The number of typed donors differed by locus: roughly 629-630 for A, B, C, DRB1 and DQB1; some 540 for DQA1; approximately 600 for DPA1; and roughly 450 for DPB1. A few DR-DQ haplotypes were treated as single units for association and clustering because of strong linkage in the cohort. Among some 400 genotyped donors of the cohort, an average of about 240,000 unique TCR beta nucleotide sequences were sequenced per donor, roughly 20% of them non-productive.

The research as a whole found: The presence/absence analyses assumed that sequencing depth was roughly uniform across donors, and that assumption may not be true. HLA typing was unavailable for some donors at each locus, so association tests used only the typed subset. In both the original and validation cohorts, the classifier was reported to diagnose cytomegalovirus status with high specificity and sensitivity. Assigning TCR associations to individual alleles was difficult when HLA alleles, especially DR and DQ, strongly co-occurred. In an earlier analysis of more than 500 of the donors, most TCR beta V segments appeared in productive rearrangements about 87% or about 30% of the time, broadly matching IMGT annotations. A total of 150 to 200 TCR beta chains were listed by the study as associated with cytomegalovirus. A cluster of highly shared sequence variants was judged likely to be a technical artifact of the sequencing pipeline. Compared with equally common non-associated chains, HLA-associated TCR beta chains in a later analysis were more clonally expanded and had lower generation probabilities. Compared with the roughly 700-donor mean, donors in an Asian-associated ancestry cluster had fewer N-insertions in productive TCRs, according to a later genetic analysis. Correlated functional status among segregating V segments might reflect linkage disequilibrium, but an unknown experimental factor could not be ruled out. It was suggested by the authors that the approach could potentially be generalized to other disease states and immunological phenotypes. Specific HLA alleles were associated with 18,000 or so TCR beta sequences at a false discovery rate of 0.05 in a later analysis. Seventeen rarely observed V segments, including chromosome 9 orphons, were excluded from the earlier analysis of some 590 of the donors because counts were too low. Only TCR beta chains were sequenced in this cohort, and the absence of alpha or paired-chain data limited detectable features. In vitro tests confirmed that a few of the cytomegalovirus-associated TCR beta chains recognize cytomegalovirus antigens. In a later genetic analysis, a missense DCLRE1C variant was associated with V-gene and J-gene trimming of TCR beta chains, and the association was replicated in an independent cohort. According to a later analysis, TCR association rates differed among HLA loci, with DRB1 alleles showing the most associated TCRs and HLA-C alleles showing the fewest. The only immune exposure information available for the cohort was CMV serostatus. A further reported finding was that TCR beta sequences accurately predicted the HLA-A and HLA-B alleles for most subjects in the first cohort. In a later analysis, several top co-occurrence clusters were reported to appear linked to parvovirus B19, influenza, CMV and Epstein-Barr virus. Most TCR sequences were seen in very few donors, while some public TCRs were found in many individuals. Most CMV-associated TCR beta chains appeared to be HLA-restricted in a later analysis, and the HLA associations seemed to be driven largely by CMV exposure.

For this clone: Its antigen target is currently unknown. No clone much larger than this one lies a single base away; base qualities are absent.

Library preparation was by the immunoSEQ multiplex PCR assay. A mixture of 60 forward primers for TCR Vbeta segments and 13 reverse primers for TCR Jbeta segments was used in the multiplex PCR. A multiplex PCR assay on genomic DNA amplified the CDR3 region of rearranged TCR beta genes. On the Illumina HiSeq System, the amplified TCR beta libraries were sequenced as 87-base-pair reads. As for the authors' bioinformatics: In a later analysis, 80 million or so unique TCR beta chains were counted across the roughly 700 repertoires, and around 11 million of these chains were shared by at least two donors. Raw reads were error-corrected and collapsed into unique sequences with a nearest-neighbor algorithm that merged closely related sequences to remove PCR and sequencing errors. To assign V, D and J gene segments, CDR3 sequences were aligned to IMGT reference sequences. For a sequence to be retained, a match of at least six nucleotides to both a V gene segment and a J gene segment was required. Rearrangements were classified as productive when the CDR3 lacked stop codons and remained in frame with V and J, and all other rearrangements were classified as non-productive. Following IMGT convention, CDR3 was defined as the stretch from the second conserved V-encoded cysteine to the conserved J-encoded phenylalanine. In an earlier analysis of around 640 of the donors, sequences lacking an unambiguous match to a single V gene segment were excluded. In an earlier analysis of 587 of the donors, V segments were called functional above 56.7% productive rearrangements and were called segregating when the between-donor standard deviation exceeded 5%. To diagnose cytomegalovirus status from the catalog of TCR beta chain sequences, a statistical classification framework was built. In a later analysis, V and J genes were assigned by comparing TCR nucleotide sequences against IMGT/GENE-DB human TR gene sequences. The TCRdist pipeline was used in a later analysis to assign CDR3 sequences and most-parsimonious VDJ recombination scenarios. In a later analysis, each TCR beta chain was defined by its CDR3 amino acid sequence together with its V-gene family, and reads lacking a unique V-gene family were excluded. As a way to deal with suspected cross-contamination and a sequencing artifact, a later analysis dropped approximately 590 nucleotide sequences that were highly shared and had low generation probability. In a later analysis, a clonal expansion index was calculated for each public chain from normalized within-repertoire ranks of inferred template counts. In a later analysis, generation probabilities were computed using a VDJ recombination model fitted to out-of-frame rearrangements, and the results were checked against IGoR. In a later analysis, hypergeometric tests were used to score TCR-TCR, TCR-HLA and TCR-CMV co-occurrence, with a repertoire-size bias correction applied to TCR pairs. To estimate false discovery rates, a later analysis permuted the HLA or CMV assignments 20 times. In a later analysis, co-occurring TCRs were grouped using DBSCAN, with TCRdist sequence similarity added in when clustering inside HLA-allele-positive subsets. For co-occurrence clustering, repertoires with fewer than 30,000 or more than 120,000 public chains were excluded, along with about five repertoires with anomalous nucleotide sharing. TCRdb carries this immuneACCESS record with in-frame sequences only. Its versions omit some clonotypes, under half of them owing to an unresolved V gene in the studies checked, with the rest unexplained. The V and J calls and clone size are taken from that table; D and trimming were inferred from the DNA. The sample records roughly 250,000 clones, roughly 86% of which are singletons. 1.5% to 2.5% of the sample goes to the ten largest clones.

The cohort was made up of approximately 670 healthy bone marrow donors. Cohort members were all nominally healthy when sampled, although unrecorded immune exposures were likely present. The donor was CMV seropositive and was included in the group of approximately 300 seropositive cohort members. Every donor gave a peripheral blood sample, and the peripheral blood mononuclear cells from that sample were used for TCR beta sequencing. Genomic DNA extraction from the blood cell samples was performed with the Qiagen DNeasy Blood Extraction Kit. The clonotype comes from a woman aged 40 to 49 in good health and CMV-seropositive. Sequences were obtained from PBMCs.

The DNA is TGTGCCATCAGCGGGACAGGGAATAGCAATCAGCCCCAGCATTTT. Translated, it gives CAISGTGNSNQPQHF. Recombination joined TRBV10-3 with TRBJ1-5; TRBD1 fits 9 bases in the junction. The germline V gene encodes CDR1 ENHRY and CDR2 SYGVKD. Measured from the cysteine to the phenylalanine, the CDR3 is 15 residues long. Only the CDR3 DNA is retained, 45 bases long and in frame from the first base. From V the trimming removes 6 bases and from J it removes 0 bases, while the gene matches leave 3 bases of the junction unaccounted for.